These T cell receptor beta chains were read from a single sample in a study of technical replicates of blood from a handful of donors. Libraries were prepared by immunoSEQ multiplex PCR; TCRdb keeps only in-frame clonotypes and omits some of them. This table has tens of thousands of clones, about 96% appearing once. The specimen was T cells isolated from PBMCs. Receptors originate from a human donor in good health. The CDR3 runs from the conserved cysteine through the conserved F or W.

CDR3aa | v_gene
CSGWLAGVNEQFF | TRBV29-1
CSVGSTGTATSGELFF | TRBV29-1
CASSYSQVNTEAFF | TRBV6-5
CASSEYSRSQETQYF | TRBV25-1
CASSNGDRVSGNTIYF | TRBV19
CASSYRDRGHYGYTF | TRBV6-5
CASSAQGAGGNTIYF | TRBV11-2
CASSPFAPASGRAYEQYF | TRBV14
CASSQVSESSYEQYF | TRBV4-2
CASSFGGGGNQPQHF | TRBV28
CASSFEDNGYTF | TRBV28
CASSSDRELYEQYF | TRBV5-1
CASSSTGNTEAFF | TRBV9
CASTYTGYEQYF | TRBV6-6
CASSLAGTGGFYEQYF | TRBV7-2
CASSQGIAGVGNEQFF | TRBV4-2
CAWNRGHEQFF | TRBV30
CASSLGRQGEQYF | TRBV7-2
CSVVQTYEQYF | TRBV29-1
CASSDMASDEQYF | TRBV25-1
CASSWSQEGAEAFF | TRBV5-1